This TCR beta chain was identified during a study of blood T cells in healthy people across ages. Primed by a sample-barcoded 5' primer and a J-beta primer mix, a second PCR proceeded for about 7 to 11 cycles. Tagging of each cDNA molecule was performed by a template-switch adaptor with 12 random nucleotides. Each CDR3 protein gets one entry after TCRdb re-called the 5' RACE reads with MiXCR. The data hold hundreds of thousands of distinct CDR3 sequences, with over 45% observed a single time. The CDR3 has 13 residues. Germline-derived CDR1 and CDR2 are SGHAT and FQNNGV. Trimming at V came to 8 bases and at J to 4 bases, leaving 5 bases not matched to a gene.

The TCR was taken from a man aged 25-45 years in good health. The chain has TRBV11-2 and TRBJ2-3; 8 bases map to TRBD2. Sequencing was carried out using blood. The CDR3 protein is CASRSGVSDTQYF. The CDR3 DNA is TGTGCCAGCCGTAGCGGGGTTTCAGATACGCAGTATTTT.